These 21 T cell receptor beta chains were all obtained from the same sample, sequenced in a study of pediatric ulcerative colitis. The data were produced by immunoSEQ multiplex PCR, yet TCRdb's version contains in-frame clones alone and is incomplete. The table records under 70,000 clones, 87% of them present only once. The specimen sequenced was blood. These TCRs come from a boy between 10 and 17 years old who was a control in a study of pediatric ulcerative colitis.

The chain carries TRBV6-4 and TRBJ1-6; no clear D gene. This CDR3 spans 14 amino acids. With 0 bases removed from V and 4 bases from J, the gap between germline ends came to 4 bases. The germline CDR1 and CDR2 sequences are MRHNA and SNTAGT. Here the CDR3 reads CASSDSRYNSPLHF. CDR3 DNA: TGTGCCAGCAGTGACTCCCGTTATAATTCACCCCTCCACTTT.

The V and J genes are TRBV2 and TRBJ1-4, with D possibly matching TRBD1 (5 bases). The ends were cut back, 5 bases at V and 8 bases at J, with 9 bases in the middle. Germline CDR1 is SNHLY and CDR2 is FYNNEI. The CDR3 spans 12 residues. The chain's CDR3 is CASSQGGEKLFF. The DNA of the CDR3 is TGTGCCAGCAGTCAGGGTGGAGAAAAACTGTTTTTT.

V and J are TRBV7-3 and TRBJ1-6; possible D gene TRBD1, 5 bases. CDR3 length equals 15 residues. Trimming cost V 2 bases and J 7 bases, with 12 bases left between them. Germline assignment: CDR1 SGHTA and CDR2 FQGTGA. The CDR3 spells CASSLVGQPNSPLHF. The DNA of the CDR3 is TGTGCCAGCAGCTTAGTCGGACAACCGAATTCACCCCTCCACTTT.

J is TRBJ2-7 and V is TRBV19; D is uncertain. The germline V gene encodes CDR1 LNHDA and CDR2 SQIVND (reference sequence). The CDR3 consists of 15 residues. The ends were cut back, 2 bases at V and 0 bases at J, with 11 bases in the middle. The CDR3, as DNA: TGTGCCAGTAGTATACGCGTCGGATACTCCTACGAGCAGTACTTC. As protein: CASSIRVGYSYEQYF.

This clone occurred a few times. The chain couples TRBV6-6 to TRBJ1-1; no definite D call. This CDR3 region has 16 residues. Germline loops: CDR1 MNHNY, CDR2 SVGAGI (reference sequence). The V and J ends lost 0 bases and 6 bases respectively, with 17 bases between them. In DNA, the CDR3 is TGTGCCAGCAGTTACTCGGGGAATCCCCTCCGTTCTGAAGCTTTCTTT. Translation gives CASSYSGNPLRSEAFF.

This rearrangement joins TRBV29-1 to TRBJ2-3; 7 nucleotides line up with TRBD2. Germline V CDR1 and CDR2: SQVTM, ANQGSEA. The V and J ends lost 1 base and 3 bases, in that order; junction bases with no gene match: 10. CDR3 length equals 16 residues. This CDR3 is CSVEGGGSVWTDTQYF. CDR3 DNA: TGCAGCGTTGAAGGCGGCGGGAGTGTTTGGACAGATACGCAGTATTTT.

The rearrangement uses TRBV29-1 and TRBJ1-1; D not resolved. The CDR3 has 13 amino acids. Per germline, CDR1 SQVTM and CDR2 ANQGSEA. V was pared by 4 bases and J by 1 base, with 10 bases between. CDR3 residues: CSVVERQNTEAFF. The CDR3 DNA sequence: TGCAGCGTTGTCGAAAGACAGAACACTGAAGCTTTCTTT.

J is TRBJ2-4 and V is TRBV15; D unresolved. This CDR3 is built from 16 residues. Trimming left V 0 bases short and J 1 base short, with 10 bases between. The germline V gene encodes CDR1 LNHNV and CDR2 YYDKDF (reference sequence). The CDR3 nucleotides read TGTGCCACCAGCAGAGATCCGTCCGGTGCCAAAAACATTCAGTACTTC. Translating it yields CATSRDPSGAKNIQYF.

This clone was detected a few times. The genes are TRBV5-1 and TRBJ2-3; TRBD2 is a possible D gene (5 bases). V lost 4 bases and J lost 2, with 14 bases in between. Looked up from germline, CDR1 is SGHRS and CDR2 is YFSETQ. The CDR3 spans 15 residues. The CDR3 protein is CASSLHSAVTDTQYF. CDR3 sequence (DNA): TGCGCCAGCAGCCTACACTCAGCGGTCACAGATACGCAGTATTTT.

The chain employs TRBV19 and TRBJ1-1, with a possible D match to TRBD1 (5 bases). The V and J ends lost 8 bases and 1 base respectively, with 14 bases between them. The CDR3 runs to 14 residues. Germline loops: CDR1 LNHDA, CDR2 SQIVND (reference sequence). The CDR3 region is CASARGVQNTEAFF. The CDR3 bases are TGTGCCAGTGCCAGAGGGGTCCAGAACACTGAAGCTTTCTTT.

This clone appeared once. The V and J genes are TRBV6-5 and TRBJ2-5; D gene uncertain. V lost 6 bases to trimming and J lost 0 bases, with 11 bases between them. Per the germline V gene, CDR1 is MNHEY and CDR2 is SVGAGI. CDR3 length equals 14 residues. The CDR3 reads CASRQRKYQETQYF. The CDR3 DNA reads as TGTGCCAGCAGACAAAGAAAGTACCAAGAGACCCAGTACTTC.

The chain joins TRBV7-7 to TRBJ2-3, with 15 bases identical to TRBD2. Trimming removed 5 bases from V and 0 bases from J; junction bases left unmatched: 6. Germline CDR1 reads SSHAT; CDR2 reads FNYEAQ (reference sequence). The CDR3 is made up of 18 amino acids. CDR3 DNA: TGTGCCAGCAGCCCAGGACTAGCGGGGGGGTTAAGCACAGATACGCAGTATTTT. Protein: CASSPGLAGGLSTDTQYF.

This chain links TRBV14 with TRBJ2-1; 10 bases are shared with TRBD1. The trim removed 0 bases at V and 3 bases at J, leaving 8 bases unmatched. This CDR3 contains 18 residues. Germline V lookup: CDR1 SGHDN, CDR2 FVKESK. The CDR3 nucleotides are TGTGCCAGCAGCCAAGAATTCGTAGGGACAGGGGTCTACAATGAGCAGTTCTTC. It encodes CASSQEFVGTGVYNEQFF.

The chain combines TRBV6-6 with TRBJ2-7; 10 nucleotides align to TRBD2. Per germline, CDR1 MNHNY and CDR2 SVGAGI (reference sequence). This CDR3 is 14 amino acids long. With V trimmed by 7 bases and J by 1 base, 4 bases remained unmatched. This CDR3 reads CASTSGGFSYEQYF. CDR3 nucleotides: TGTGCCAGCACTAGCGGGGGCTTTTCCTACGAGCAGTACTTC.

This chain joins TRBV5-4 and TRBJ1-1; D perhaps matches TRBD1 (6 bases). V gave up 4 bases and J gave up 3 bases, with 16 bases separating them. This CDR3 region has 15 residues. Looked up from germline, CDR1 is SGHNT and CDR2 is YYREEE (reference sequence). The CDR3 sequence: CASSTFGGRDTEAFF. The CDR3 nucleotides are TGTGCCAGCAGCACCTTTGGGGGGCGGGACACTGAAGCTTTCTTT.

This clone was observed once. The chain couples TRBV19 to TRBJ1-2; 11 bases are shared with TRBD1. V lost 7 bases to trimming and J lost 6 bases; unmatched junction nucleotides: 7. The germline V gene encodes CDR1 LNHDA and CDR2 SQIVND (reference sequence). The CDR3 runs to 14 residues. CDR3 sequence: CASNPRDRGNGYTF. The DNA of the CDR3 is TGTGCCAGTAATCCCCGGGACAGGGGGAATGGCTACACCTTC.

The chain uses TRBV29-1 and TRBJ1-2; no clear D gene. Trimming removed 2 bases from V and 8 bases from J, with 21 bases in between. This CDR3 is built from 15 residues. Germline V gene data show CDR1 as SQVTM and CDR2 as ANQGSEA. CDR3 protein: CSVELAGIEMSGYTF. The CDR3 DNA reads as TGCAGCGTTGAATTGGCGGGAATAGAAATGAGCGGCTACACCTTC.

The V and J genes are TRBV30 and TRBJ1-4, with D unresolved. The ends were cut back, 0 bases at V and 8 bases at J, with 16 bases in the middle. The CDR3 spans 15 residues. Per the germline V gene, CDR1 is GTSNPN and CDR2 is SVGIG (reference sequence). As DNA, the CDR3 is TGTGCCTGGAGTGTGCCCGGGTTGATTCGAGAAAAACTGTTTTTT. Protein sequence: CAWSVPGLIREKLFF.

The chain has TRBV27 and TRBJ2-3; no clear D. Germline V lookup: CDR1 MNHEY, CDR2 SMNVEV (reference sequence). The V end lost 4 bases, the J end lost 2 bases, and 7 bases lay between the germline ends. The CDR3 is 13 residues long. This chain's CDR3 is CASSSPLTDTQYF. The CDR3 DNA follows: TGTGCCAGCAGTTCACCCCTCACAGATACGCAGTATTTT.

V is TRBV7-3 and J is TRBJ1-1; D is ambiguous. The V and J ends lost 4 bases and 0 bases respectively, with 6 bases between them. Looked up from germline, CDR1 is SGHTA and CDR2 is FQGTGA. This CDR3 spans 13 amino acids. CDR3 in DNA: TGTGCCAGCAGCTCAGGAATGAACACTGAAGCTTTCTTT. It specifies CASSSGMNTEAFF.

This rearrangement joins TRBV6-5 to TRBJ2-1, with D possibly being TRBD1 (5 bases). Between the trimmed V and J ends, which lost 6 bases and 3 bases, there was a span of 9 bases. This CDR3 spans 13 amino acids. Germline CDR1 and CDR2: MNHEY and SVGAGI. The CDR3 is CASSLGVYNEQFF. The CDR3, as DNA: TGTGCCAGCAGCCTAGGGGTCTACAATGAGCAGTTCTTC.